Shown below are 32 T cell receptor beta chains from a single sample sequenced in a study of T-cell memory formation after mild COVID-19. TCRdb reprocessed the 5' RACE reads via MiXCR and lists one record per CDR3 protein. The data contain about 210,000 distinct CDR3 sequences, under 12% of them singletons. Sequenced material: PBMCs or a T cell subset sorted from them (not recorded which). These receptors were collected from a man aged 18 to 29 who had mild COVID-19 (a few samples of this study predate the infection). Cell type and time point are not known.

The chain couples TRBV5-1 to TRBJ2-2; 7 nucleotides align to TRBD1. The germline CDR1 and CDR2 sequences are SGHRS and YFSETQ. The CDR3 is made up of 14 amino acids. V shed 0 bases, J shed 6 bases, and the junction held 2 bases outside the gene matches. CDR3 nucleotide sequence: TGCGCCAGCAGCTTGGCAGGGACAGCCGGGGAGCTGTTTTTT. As protein: CASSLAGTAGELFF.

This clonotype was seen a handful of times. CDR3 loop: CASGTGFYEQYF. DNA for the CDR3: TGTGCCAGTGGGACAGGGTTCTACGAGCAGTACTTC. J is TRBJ2-7 and V is TRBV19, with 9 bases matching TRBD1. Per germline, CDR1 LNHDA and CDR2 SQIVND (reference sequence). V lost 8 bases and J lost 3; bases outside the gene matches: 2. The CDR3 totals 12 residues.

This clonotype has a handful of counts. The chain combines TRBV20-1 with TRBJ1-6; D might be TRBD1 (6 bases). This CDR3 contains 14 residues. Trimming cost V 1 base and J 4 bases, with 8 bases left between them. CDR1 and CDR2 (germline): DFQATT, SNEGSKA (reference sequence). The CDR3: CSARAGDYNSPLHF. CDR3 DNA: TGCAGTGCTAGAGCAGGGGATTATAATTCACCCCTCCACTTT.

Details on this clonotype: Germline and junction disagree at one end, which may indicate a read error. The chain is built from TRBV7-7 and TRBJ2-1, with D perhaps being TRBD1 or TRBD2 (5 bases each). The germline V gene encodes CDR1 SSHAT and CDR2 FNYEAQ (reference sequence). This CDR3 comprises 13 residues. The chain's CDR3 is CASSITRGWEQFF. The CDR3 DNA is TGTGCTAGCAGCATTACCCGGGGCTGGGAGCAGTTCTTC.

This clonotype was counted between two and nine times. V and J are TRBV5-1 and TRBJ1-1, with unresolved D. Trimming took off 7 bases at V and 0 bases at J, with 7 bases between the two ends. Germline-derived CDR1 and CDR2 are SGHRS and YFSETQ. The CDR3 totals 12 residues. The CDR3 bases are TGCGCCAGCCGGGATATGAACACTGAAGCTTTCTTT. Translation: CASRDMNTEAFF.

This clonotype was counted ten times or more. The CDR3: CSASDRQNQPQHF. The DNA of the CDR3 is TGCAGTGCTAGCGACAGGCAGAATCAGCCCCAGCATTTT. The V call is TRBV20-1, the J call TRBJ1-5; the D gene is possibly TRBD1 (6 bases). The germline CDR1 and CDR2 sequences are DFQATT and SNEGSKA (reference sequence). CDR3 length equals 13 residues. The V end was cut by 3 bases, the J end by 4 bases, with 10 bases between.

The chain has TRBV20-1 and TRBJ1-2; D is uncertain. The CDR3 length is 12 residues. CDR1 is DFQATT, CDR2 SNEGSKA, per germline (reference sequence). The V gene lost 4 bases and the J gene lost 7 bases, with 13 bases spanning the gap. In DNA form, the CDR3 reads TGCAGTGCTAACCCAGATTTTGGTGGCTACACCTTC. The encoded protein is CSANPDFGGYTF.

This clonotype has at least ten counts. V gene TRBV24-1 combines with J gene TRBJ2-5; D is tentatively TRBD1 or TRBD2 (6 bases each). Between the trimmed V and J ends, which lost 0 bases and 4 bases, there was a span of 11 bases. The CDR3 is 15 amino acids. Germline loops: CDR1 KGHDR, CDR2 SFDVKD. For the CDR3, the DNA is TGTGCCACCAGTGATTTGAGGGGGGCGGGAGAGACCCAGTACTTC. It is translated as CATSDLRGAGETQYF.

This clonotype was recorded a few times. The chain has TRBV10-3 and TRBJ2-7; 9 bases align to TRBD2. There are 14 residues in the CDR3. The germline V gene has CDR1 ENHRY and CDR2 SYGVKD. The junction had 8 bases not matched to a gene; V was cut back by 7 bases and J by 4 bases. The CDR3 DNA reads as TGTGCCATCAAGCTTAGCGGGGGCCATTACGAGCAGTACTTC. Amino acids: CAIKLSGGHYEQYF.

This clonotype was found a few times. The V and J genes are TRBV6-2 or TRBV6-3 and TRBJ1-4; D call uncertain. Trimming left V 6 bases short and J 7 bases short, with 15 bases between. Looked up from germline, CDR1 is MNHEY and CDR2 is SVGEGT. The CDR3 length is 14 residues. The CDR3 DNA sequence: TGTGCCAGCAGCCTCCAACTCGGTGTTGAAAAACTGTTTTTT. Residues: CASSLQLGVEKLFF.

This clonotype has just a few counts. The chain couples TRBV5-1 to TRBJ2-3, with D possibly called TRBD1 or TRBD2 (6 bases each). The CDR3 is 15 residues long. CDR1 is SGHRS and CDR2 is YFSETQ in the germline V gene. V was shortened by 5 bases and J by 3 bases, with 16 bases between the two germline ends. In DNA form, the CDR3 reads TGCGCCAGCAGGGGTGGAGGGGGTTTTACAGATACGCAGTATTTT. This codes for CASRGGGGFTDTQYF.

The chain recombines TRBV7-3 with TRBJ2-1; 9 bases line up with TRBD2. Germline V lookup: CDR1 SGHTA, CDR2 FQGTGA. Trimming took 2 bases from V and 0 from J; bases not matched to a gene: 2. The CDR3 totals 16 residues. Here the CDR3 reads CASSLGRGGSYNEQFF. The CDR3 coding sequence is TGTGCCAGCAGCTTAGGGCGGGGGGGCTCCTACAATGAGCAGTTCTTC.

Regarding this clonotype: A read error may account for a junction end that differs from germline. V gene TRBV7-2 combines with J gene TRBJ2-7; D might be TRBD1 (6 bases). From germline, CDR1 is SGHTA and CDR2 FQGNSA. The CDR3 has 14 residues. CDR3 in amino acids: CASSLAGVSYEQYF. CDR3 DNA sequence: TGTGCCAGCAGCCTAGCAGGGGTCTCCTACGAGCAGTACTTC.

The J gene is TRBJ1-3, the V gene TRBV5-1; 7 bases are shared with TRBD1. Trimming removed 0 bases from V and 4 bases from J; junction bases left unmatched: 1. The germline gives CDR1 SGHRS, CDR2 YFSETQ. This CDR3 region has 14 residues. CDR3 residues: CASSLGTGGNTIYF. DNA of the CDR3: TGCGCCAGCAGCTTGGGGACAGGAGGAAACACCATATATTTT.

This clonotype has a count of ten or more. The chain combines TRBV20-1 with TRBJ1-5, with a tentative D call TRBD1 (5 bases). This CDR3 contains 14 residues. Trimming took 5 bases from V and 2 from J, leaving 13 bases between them. The V gene's germline CDR1 is DFQATT and CDR2 SNEGSKA (reference sequence). CDR3 coding DNA: TGCAGTGCTGAGCCAGGGTCTGGCAATCAGCCCCAGCATTTT. Its protein product is CSAEPGSGNQPQHF.

This clonotype came up a few times. The genes are TRBV7-9 and TRBJ1-2, with 9 bases aligning to TRBD1. This CDR3 contains 15 residues. The germline gives CDR1 SEHNR, CDR2 FQNEAQ (reference sequence). V gave up 5 bases and J gave up 1 base; unmatched junction bases: 5. For the CDR3, the DNA is TGTGCCAGCAGCAGCCGGGACAGGGATAACTATGGCTACACCTTC. Amino acid sequence: CASSSRDRDNYGYTF.

This clonotype was picked up a small number of times. V is TRBV7-2 and J is TRBJ2-7, with D uncertain. Trimming pared 3 bases from V and 1 base from J, leaving 10 bases between. Germline V gene data show CDR1 as SGHTA and CDR2 as FQGNSA. The CDR3 has 14 amino acids. CDR3 sequence reads: CASSFAVTSYEQYF. The CDR3 coding sequence is TGTGCCAGCAGCTTCGCGGTTACATCCTACGAGCAGTACTTC.

This clonotype was seen only a few times. V is TRBV9 and J is TRBJ2-2; maybe TRBD2 (5 bases). The germline gives CDR1 SGDLS, CDR2 YYNGEE. The V end was cut by 3 bases, the J end by 1 base, with 13 bases between. The length of the CDR3 is 16 residues. The CDR3 bases are TGTGCCAGCAGCGGGCCGAGAGGGCTGAACACCGGGGAGCTGTTTTTT. Translated: CASSGPRGLNTGELFF.

J is TRBJ2-3 and V is TRBV5-5; D gene unclear. V was shortened by 4 bases and J by 5 bases, with 8 bases between the two germline ends. Germline CDR1 is SGHKS and CDR2 is YYEKEE (reference sequence). The CDR3 has 12 residues. The CDR3 coding sequence is TGTGCCAGCAGCCAAGTAGGAGATACGCAGTATTTT. Residues: CASSQVGDTQYF.

This clonotype was detected ten times or more. The rearrangement joins TRBV7-9 to TRBJ2-1; 10 positions match TRBD2. Germline lookup yields CDR1 SEHNR and CDR2 FQNEAQ (reference sequence). V was pared by 0 bases and J by 4 bases, with 3 bases of the junction left unmatched. This CDR3 is 16 amino acids long. The CDR3 loop is CASSLALAGAYNEQFF. For the CDR3, the DNA is TGTGCCAGCAGCTTAGCCCTAGCGGGGGCGTACAATGAGCAGTTCTTC.

This chain connects TRBV5-1 to TRBJ2-5; possibly TRBD1 for D (6 bases). Deletions cut 4 bases from V and 2 bases from J, with 12 bases between. Germline lookup yields CDR1 SGHRS and CDR2 YFSETQ. This CDR3 region has 14 residues. In nucleotides, the CDR3 is TGCGCCAGCAGCACCGGGACACATCAAGAGACCCAGTACTTC. Amino acid sequence: CASSTGTHQETQYF.

V is TRBV20-1 and J is TRBJ2-1; TRBD2 is a possible D gene (7 bases). With 5 bases removed from V and 8 bases from J, the gap between germline ends came to 25 bases. CDR3 size: 16 residues. CDR1 is DFQATT and CDR2 is SNEGSKA in the germline V gene (reference sequence). DNA of the CDR3: TGCAGTGCTGGGCCCCCTTGGGGGGGGGCCGGCGATGAGCAGTTCTTC. Protein: CSAGPPWGGAGDEQFF.

The V gene is TRBV20-1, the J gene TRBJ1-2; the D is unclear. V lost 0 bases to trimming and J lost 2 bases, with 19 bases between them. CDR1 DFQATT and CDR2 SNEGSKA come from the germline V gene (reference sequence). This CDR3 comprises 17 residues. The chain's CDR3 is CSARDLSKGGSNYGYTF. The CDR3 DNA reads TGCAGTGCTAGAGACCTGAGTAAGGGAGGGAGCAACTATGGCTACACCTTC.

This clonotype was observed a few times. The V gene is TRBV5-6, the J gene TRBJ2-7, with D perhaps assigned TRBD1 or TRBD2 (5 bases each). Germline V gives CDR1 SGHDT, CDR2 YYEEEE. Trimming took 0 bases from V and 0 from J, leaving 10 bases between them. The CDR3 has 15 residues. The CDR3, as DNA: TGTGCCAGCAGCTTGGCGGGACCCAGCTCCTACGAGCAGTACGTC. Amino acids: CASSLAGPSSYEQYV.

This chain uses TRBV4-1 with TRBJ1-5; the D is unclear. The CDR3 has 15 amino acids. Germline CDR1 and CDR2: MGHRA and YSYEKL. V lost 5 bases and J lost 5, with 16 bases in between. CDR3 amino acids: CASSYAREFHQPQHF. CDR3 DNA sequence: TGCGCCAGCAGCTACGCACGTGAATTTCATCAGCCCCAGCATTTT.

This clonotype was recorded many times. The V gene is TRBV2, the J gene TRBJ1-5; possible D gene TRBD1, 6 bases. Germline V CDR1 and CDR2: SNHLY, FYNNEI. Trimming removed 7 bases from V and 11 bases from J, with 18 bases in between. The CDR3 has 13 amino acids. The CDR3 is CASMTTGTSTQHF. DNA for the CDR3: TGTGCCAGCATGACCACAGGGACATCTACCCAGCATTTT. Complete variable domain (other parts from reference TRBV2 and TRBJ1-5): EPEVTQTPSHQVTQMGQEVILRCVPISNHLYFYWYRQILGQKVEFLVSFYNNEISEKSEIFDDQFSVERPDGSNFTLKIRSTKLEDSAMYFCASMTTGTSTQHFGDGTRLSIL.

This clonotype occurred a few times. This sequence joins TRBV20-1 and TRBJ2-5, with 11 bases that match TRBD1. Germline V gene sequence: CDR1 DFQATT, CDR2 SNEGSKA (reference sequence). This CDR3 is 12 amino acids long. The J segment lost 2 bases and the V segment lost 7 bases, leaving 0 bases of the junction unmatched. The CDR3 DNA reads TGCAGTGGGGACAGGGGGCAAGAGACCCAGTACTTC. Residues: CSGDRGQETQYF.

This clonotype has at least ten counts. The V call is TRBV7-9, the J call TRBJ2-7; 7 nucleotides align to TRBD1. V shed 4 bases, J shed 0 bases, and the junction held 3 bases outside the gene matches. Germline V gene data show CDR1 as SEHNR and CDR2 as FQNEAQ (reference sequence). This CDR3 is built from 14 residues. For the CDR3, the DNA is TGTGCCAGCAGCTGGGGACAGCTCTCCTACGAGCAGTACGTC. It is translated as CASSWGQLSYEQYV.

This clonotype was seen many times. The chain joins TRBV7-2 to TRBJ2-2, with a possible D match to TRBD2 (6 bases). The CDR3 runs 15 residues. Germline V CDR1 and CDR2: SGHTA, FQGNSA. V shed 5 bases and J shed 7 bases, with 17 bases lying between them. DNA for the CDR3: TGTGCCAGCAGCCTTGCGGGACTTGCACGCGGGGAGCTGTTTTTT. As protein: CASSLAGLARGELFF.

The chain carries TRBV29-1 and TRBJ2-3; 10 bases align to TRBD1. The CDR3 spans 14 residues. Trimming removed 7 bases from V and 4 bases from J; junction bases left unmatched: 8. From germline, CDR1 is SQVTM and CDR2 ANQGSEA. The CDR3 loop is CSAAGQGMADTQYF. The CDR3 coding sequence is TGCAGCGCGGCGGGACAGGGGATGGCAGATACGCAGTATTTT.

V is TRBV12-3 or TRBV12-4 and J is TRBJ2-1; D unclear. The CDR3 runs 11 residues. V dropped 3 bases and J dropped 8 bases, with 5 bases sitting between them. This CDR3 is CASSLYDEQFF. The CDR3 DNA follows: TGTGCCAGCAGTTTGTATGATGAGCAGTTCTTC.

The rearrangement joins TRBV4-3 to TRBJ2-1; perhaps D is TRBD1 or TRBD2 (5 bases each). The V gene lost 4 bases and the J gene lost 7 bases, with 11 bases spanning the gap. Germline CDR1 and CDR2: LGHNA and YSLEER. The CDR3 length is 13 residues. CDR3 coding DNA: TGCGCCAGCAGCCTGGCATGGGGGAATGAGCAGTTCTTC. This codes for CASSLAWGNEQFF.